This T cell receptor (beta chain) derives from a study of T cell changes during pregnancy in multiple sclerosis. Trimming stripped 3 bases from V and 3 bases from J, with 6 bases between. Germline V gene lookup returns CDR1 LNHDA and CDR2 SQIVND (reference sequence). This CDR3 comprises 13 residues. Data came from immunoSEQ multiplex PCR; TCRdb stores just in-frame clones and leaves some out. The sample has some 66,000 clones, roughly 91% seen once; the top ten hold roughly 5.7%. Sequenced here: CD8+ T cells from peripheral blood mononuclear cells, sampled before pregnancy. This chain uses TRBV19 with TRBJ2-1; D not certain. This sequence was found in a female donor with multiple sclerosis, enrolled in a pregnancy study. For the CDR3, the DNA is TGTGCCAGTAGTATGTACATCTACAATGAGCAGTTCTTC. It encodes CASSMYIYNEQFF.